The TCR beta chain described here comes from a study of T-cell reconstitution after alpha-beta-depleted transplantation in children. Per the germline V gene, CDR1 is SGHAT and CDR2 is FQNNGV. V shed 2 bases and J shed 4 bases, with 9 bases lying between them. The CDR3 totals 14 residues. This clonotype was seen at least ten times. No antigen is known for it. Library preparation (for TCRbeta) was performed with unique molecular identifiers. In TCRdb, the PCR reads were re-called with MiXCR into one record per CDR3 protein. The sample carries approximately 9,400 distinct CDR3 sequences, 15% to 20% recorded once. Findings of the study overall: Several hundred expanded graft clones reportedly gave rise to the alpha-beta T cells present about two months after transplant. Once a year had passed after transplant, T-cell counts and diversity came mostly from newly produced T cells. Some patients showed high day-60 TCRbeta diversity, which derived from surviving recipient T cells and thymic progenitors.

J is TRBJ1-5 and V is TRBV11-2; D remains unclear. This sample comprised PBMCs, mostly from graft donor cells, obtained 60 days after TCRalphabeta/CD19-depleted stem cell transplant. This clonotype originated in a girl less than two years old who had a stem cell transplant for combined immunodeficiency, so the T cells may come from the graft donor. The CDR3 loop is CASSLSPVNQPQHF. In DNA, the CDR3 is TGTGCCAGCAGCTTATCCCCAGTTAATCAGCCCCAGCATTTT. The complete variable domain, with remaining parts taken from reference TRBV11-2 and TRBJ1-5, reads EAGVAQSPRYKIIEKRQSVAFWCNPISGHATLYWYQQILGQGPKLLIQFQNNGVVDDSQLPKDRFSAERLKGVDSTLKIQPAKLEDSAVYLCASSLSPVNQPQHFGDGTRLSIL.